Listed below are T cell receptor beta chains from one sample, sequenced in a study of cytomegalovirus exposure and HLA in healthy donors. Sequencing used immunoSEQ multiplex PCR; TCRdb keeps in-frame clones, though not all of them. The sample comprises about 130,000 clones, around 80% of which are singletons, and approximately 4% rests with the top ten. The sample taken for sequencing was PBMCs. These receptors all stem from a woman in her thirties or forties in good health and CMV-seronegative. CDR3s include the opening cysteine and the closing phenylalanine or tryptophan. A D gene is named only where the DNA matches it firmly. Clone size appears in some rows only: once, few, many, or a class for an expanded clone.

v_call,j_call,d_call,clone_size,cdr3_nt,cdr3_aa
TRBV27,TRBJ2-5,.,medium-sized,TGTGCCAGCAGTTTAAGTTTTGGCGGCCAAGAGACCCAGTACTTC,CASSLSFGGQETQYF
TRBV9,TRBJ1-2,.,.,TGTGCCAGCAGCGATGGGGCAGCTTATGGCTACACCTTC,CASSDGAAYGYTF
TRBV28,TRBJ2-5,TRBD2,.,TGTGCCAGCAGTCCTGGACTAGTCCTGCATCAAGAGACCCAGTACTTC,CASSPGLVLHQETQYF
TRBV6-1,TRBJ2-1,TRBD2,once,TGTGCCAGCAGTGAACTAGCGGGAGCGCGGAATGAGCAGTTCTTC,CASSELAGARNEQFF
TRBV10-3,TRBJ2-7,.,few,TGTGCCATCAGTGAATCGGGCGAGCAGTACTTC,CAISESGEQYF
TRBV10-3,TRBJ1-2,TRBD1,.,TGTGCCATCAGTGGGACAGGGACCGGCTACACCTTC,CAISGTGTGYTF
TRBV15,TRBJ1-5,.,.,TGTGCCACCAGCATCCACCGGAGCAATCAGCCCCAGCATTTT,CATSIHRSNQPQHF
TRBV27,TRBJ2-3,TRBD2,.,TGTGCCAGCAGTACTCGCCCCGGGACTAGCGGGATGGGCACAGATACGCAGTATTTT,CASSTRPGTSGMGTDTQYF
TRBV5-8,TRBJ2-7,TRBD2,.,TGTGCCAGCAGCTTGGCTAGCGGGAGGGCCAACGAGCAGTACTTC,CASSLASGRANEQYF
TRBV27,TRBJ2-6,.,.,TGTGCCAGCAGTTTTGGGGGTGGTGCGGGGAGTTTTGGGGCCAACGTCCTGACTTTC,CASSFGGGAGSFGANVLTF
TRBV7-9,TRBJ1-6,.,once,TGTGCCAGCAGCTCTCAAGGGGACACAAATTCACCCCTCCACTTT,CASSSQGDTNSPLHF
TRBV29-1,TRBJ1-1,.,once,TGCAGCGTTCTAACAGGGTTGCGGACTGAAGCTTTCTTT,CSVLTGLRTEAFF
TRBV9,TRBJ1-1,.,.,TGTGCCAGCAGCGTAGCGGCGGGGACTGAAGCTTTCTTT,CASSVAAGTEAFF
TRBV5-6,TRBJ1-2,.,.,TGTGCCAGCAGCTTGGTTCCGGGGGAGTATGGCTACACCTTC,CASSLVPGEYGYTF
TRBV5-1,TRBJ2-3,.,.,TGCGCCAGCAGCTTCTCAGGGGTGGATACGCAGTATTTT,CASSFSGVDTQYF
TRBV5-4,TRBJ1-1,TRBD1,.,TGTGCCAGCAGCTTGGACCCACCGGGACAGGCTGTAGCTTTCTTT,CASSLDPPGQAVAFF
TRBV5-1,TRBJ2-3,TRBD1,.,TGCGCCAGCAAACCGGGACAGCTGACAGATACGCAGTATTTT,CASKPGQLTDTQYF
TRBV15,TRBJ2-6,.,.,TGTGCCACCAGCAGAGATCGGACATCCGGCGCCCCCGGGGCCAACGTCCTGACTTTC,CATSRDRTSGAPGANVLTF
TRBV18,TRBJ2-2,.,once,TGTGCCAGCTCCCTACAGGAGAACACCGGGGAGCTGTTTTTT,CASSLQENTGELFF
TRBV6-6,TRBJ2-6,TRBD1,.,TGTGCCAGCAGTTTACAGGGGTGGGGGGCCAACGTCCTGACTTTC,CASSLQGWGANVLTF
TRBV5-6,TRBJ2-7,TRBD1,few,TGTGCCAGCAGGGACAGGGTGGGGGTCGAGCAGTACTTC,CASRDRVGVEQYF
TRBV18,TRBJ1-2,.,.,TGTGCCAGCTCACCGGGGGGGCCCTATGGCTACACCTTC,CASSPGGPYGYTF
TRBV5-1,TRBJ2-2,TRBD1,.,TGCGCCAGCAGCTTGGCTTCGACAGGGGGCTACCCGGGGGAGCTGTTTTTT,CASSLASTGGYPGELFF
TRBV29-1,TRBJ1-1,.,.,TGCAGCGTTGTTGGCCATCGGGGGTCGGGTGGTTGGGGGAACACTGAAGCTTTCTTT,CSVVGHRGSGGWGNTEAFF
TRBV9,TRBJ2-1,TRBD2,.,TGTGCCAGCAGCGGGGCTAGCGGGAGGCAGTACAATGAGCAGTTCTTC,CASSGASGRQYNEQFF
TRBV19,TRBJ2-2,.,.,TGTGCCAGTAGTATAGGACAACAAACCGGGGAGCTGTTTTTT,CASSIGQQTGELFF
TRBV19,TRBJ1-2,TRBD1,.,TGTGCCAGTAGTACGTCCAGGGGGGTAGTCTATGGCTACACCTTC,CASSTSRGVVYGYTF
TRBV19,TRBJ2-7,TRBD2,.,TGTGCCAGTAGTCCGAGTAGCGGGGGATACGAGCAGTACTTC,CASSPSSGGYEQYF
TRBV5-1,TRBJ2-7,.,few,TGCGCCAGCAGGGAGGAGGGAGAGCAGTACTTC,CASREEGEQYF
TRBV4-1,TRBJ1-5,.,.,TGCGCCAGCAGCCAGGCAGGGAAATTTAATCAGCCCCAGCATTTT,CASSQAGKFNQPQHF
TRBV15,TRBJ2-1,TRBD2,.,TGTGCCACCAGCAGAGATACTAGCGGGACAGGCAATGAGCAGTTCTTC,CATSRDTSGTGNEQFF
TRBV5-4,TRBJ1-1,TRBD1,.,TGTGCCAGCAGCCCGGGACAGGGAAGACCAGGGGATGAAGCTTTCTTT,CASSPGQGRPGDEAFF
TRBV5-4,TRBJ2-1,.,once,TGTGCCAGCACTGTAGGGAGAGGCGTCAATGAGCAGTTCTTC,CASTVGRGVNEQFF
TRBV4-2,TRBJ1-3,.,.,TGTGCCAGCAGGCCCGAGATCTCTGGAAACACCATATATTTT,CASRPEISGNTIYF
TRBV6-6,TRBJ1-3,.,.,TGTGCCAGCAGTTATAATGGAAACACCATATATTTT,CASSYNGNTIYF
TRBV6-5,TRBJ2-7,TRBD1,once,TGTTCCGCGGGACAGGGGTCAGGGGAGCAGTACTTC,CSAGQGSGEQYF
TRBV6-5,TRBJ2-5,TRBD2,few,TGTGCCAGCAGTTCCGGAGCGGGGCAAGAGACCCAGTACTTC,CASSSGAGQETQYF
TRBV6-6,TRBJ1-2,.,.,TGTGCCAGCAGTTACGGGGCGGTTGAGGGCTACACCTTC,CASSYGAVEGYTF